Sequencing of this T cell receptor beta chain was carried out in a study of blood T cell repertoires in COVID-19. Study as a whole: PBMCs, B-cell-depleted T cells, or T cells provided the cDNA or gDNA that made up the material.

This CDR3 contains 13 residues. V was clipped by 4 bases and J by 7 bases; unmatched bases: 2. Germline assignment: CDR1 SGHTA and CDR2 FQGTGA. Some clones are missing from TCRdb's copy, which holds only in-frame ones; the method was immunoSEQ multiplex PCR. The repertoire has 150,000 to 200,000 clones, 90% to 95% of them found once; the top ten carry roughly 4.8%. The chain has TRBV7-3 and TRBJ1-2; 11 bases fit TRBD1. The sample was peripheral blood. The receptor comes from a woman aged 45-60 years with acute or convalescent COVID-19. The DNA for the CDR3 is TGTGCCAGCAGCTCGGGGACAGGGGGTGGCTACACCTTC. Translation gives CASSSGTGGGYTF. Complete variable domain (other parts from reference TRBV7-3 and TRBJ1-2): GAGVSQTPSNKVTEKGKYVELRCDPISGHTALYWYRQSLGQGPEFLIYFQGTGAADDSGLPNDRFFAVRPEGSVSTLKIQRTERGDSAVYLCASSSGTGGGYTFGSGTRLTVV.